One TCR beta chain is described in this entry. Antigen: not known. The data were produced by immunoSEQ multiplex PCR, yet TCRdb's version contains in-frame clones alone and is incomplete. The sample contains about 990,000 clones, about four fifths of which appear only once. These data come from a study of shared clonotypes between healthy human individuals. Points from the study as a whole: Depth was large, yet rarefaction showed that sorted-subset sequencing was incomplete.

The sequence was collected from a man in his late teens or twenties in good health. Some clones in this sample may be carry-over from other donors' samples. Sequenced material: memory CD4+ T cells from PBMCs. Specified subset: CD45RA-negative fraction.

The CDR3 is CASSRSGPLSYEQYF. In DNA form, the CDR3 reads TGTGCCAGCAGTCGGAGCGGACCCCTCTCCTACGAGCAGTACTTC. The chain links TRBV2 to TRBJ2-7; D possibly corresponds to TRBD2 (5 bases). The CDR3 runs 15 residues. The V end lost 5 bases, the J end lost 0 bases, and 14 bases lay between the germline ends. Germline V gives CDR1 SNHLY, CDR2 FYNNEI.